The entry that follows covers one T cell receptor beta chain sequence. Data came from immunoSEQ multiplex PCR; TCRdb stores just in-frame clones and leaves some out. The sample lists 15,000 to 20,000 clones, over 75% occurring once. Germline V gene data show CDR1 as MDHEN and CDR2 as SYDVKM. V shed 5 bases and J 0 bases; nucleotides not matched to a gene: 15. The CDR3 has 19 amino acids. This record comes from a study of T cells in localized non-small cell lung cancer. The V gene is TRBV28, the J gene TRBJ2-1; TRBD1 matches at 8 bases. This sample comprised peripheral blood, obtained before any cancer treatment. This receptor was identified in a male donor older than 55 with stage I lung adenocarcinoma. CDR3 in amino acids: CASSPRTGWALSSYNEQFF. DNA of the CDR3: TGTGCCAGCAGTCCCCGGACAGGGTGGGCCTTGAGCTCCTACAATGAGCAGTTCTTC.